These 10 T cell receptor beta chains were sequenced from one sample in a study of brain T cells in children with intractable seizures. Measured with immunoSEQ multiplex PCR; TCRdb has only the in-frame clones, and not every one. The data show about 340,000 clones, over 90% seen once. Time point defined: blood from clinic visit 5 months post-surgery; TSC patient then seizure free. The source was peripheral blood, collected around 5 months after surgery. Receptors originate from a boy in the first two years of life with tuberous sclerosis and intractable seizures.

This chain uses TRBV11-2 with TRBJ1-3; D is undetermined. Germline V gene data show CDR1 as SGHAT and CDR2 as FQNNGV. The CDR3 runs 14 residues. Trimming took off 1 base at V and 0 bases at J, with 4 bases between the two ends. The CDR3 bases are TGTGCCAGCAGCTTAGCGCTCTCTGGAAACACCATATATTTT. Translation: CASSLALSGNTIYF.

The rearrangement joins TRBV7-9 to TRBJ2-6; D perhaps matches TRBD1 (6 bases). The CDR3 has 14 amino acids. Germline loops: CDR1 SEHNR, CDR2 FQNEAQ (reference sequence). The ends were cut back, 6 bases at V and 4 bases at J, with 10 bases in the middle. The CDR3 nucleotides are TGTGCCAGCAGTCCAGGGGCCGGGGCCAACGTCCTGACTTTC. Its protein product is CASSPGAGANVLTF.

The rearrangement links TRBV7-9 to TRBJ2-5; D is undetermined. CDR1 SEHNR and CDR2 FQNEAQ come from the germline V gene (reference sequence). V dropped 5 bases and J dropped 4 bases, with 11 bases sitting between them. There are 13 residues in the CDR3. The CDR3 reads CASSHVGRETQYF. The CDR3 DNA reads TGTGCCAGCAGCCATGTGGGAAGAGAGACCCAGTACTTC.

The chain has TRBV7-9 and TRBJ2-1; D is ambiguous. CDR1 is SEHNR and CDR2 is FQNEAQ in the germline V gene (reference sequence). Trimming stripped 5 bases from V and 0 bases from J, with 14 bases between. The CDR3 extends over 16 amino acids. CDR3 bases: TGTGCCAGCAGCAGCCGACTCTTGAGCTCCTACAATGAGCAGTTCTTC. Its protein product is CASSSRLLSSYNEQFF. Full variable domain (missing parts from reference TRBV7-9 and TRBJ2-1): DTGVSQNPRHKITKRGQNVTFRCDPISEHNRLYWYRQTLGQGPEFLTYFQNEAQLEKSRLLSDRFSAERPKGSFSTLEIQRTEQGDSAMYLCASSSRLLSSYNEQFFGPGTRLTVL.

The chain uses TRBV13 and TRBJ1-1; D remains ambiguous. The CDR3 is made up of 15 amino acids. Germline V gene sequence: CDR1 PRHDT, CDR2 FYEKMQ (reference sequence). The V end was cut by 5 bases, the J end by 6 bases, with 19 bases between. Here the CDR3 DNA reads TGTGCCAGCAGCCCACAGACGGCCCTTTTTGCTGAAGCTTTCTTT. Amino acid sequence: CASSPQTALFAEAFF.

As for this clone: Other nucleotide sequences in the sample specify the same CDR3. V is TRBV18 and J is TRBJ2-2; D is unclear. The ends were cut back, 2 bases at V and 3 bases at J, with 4 bases in the middle. Per germline, CDR1 KGHSH and CDR2 LQKENI. The CDR3 length is 13 residues. CDR3 region: CASSPEDTGELFF. CDR3 DNA: TGTGCCAGCTCACCAGAGGACACCGGGGAGCTGTTTTTT.

The chain employs TRBV18 and TRBJ2-7; possibly TRBD1 for D (6 bases). The CDR3 is 16 residues long. The ends were cut back, 0 bases at V and 0 bases at J, with 12 bases in the middle. Per germline, CDR1 KGHSH and CDR2 LQKENI. CDR3 amino acids: CASSPPLQGNSYEQYF. The DNA of the CDR3 is TGTGCCAGCTCACCACCGTTACAGGGTAACTCCTACGAGCAGTACTTC.

The J gene is TRBJ1-1, the V gene TRBV7-9; 7 positions agree with TRBD1. Germline trimming cut 2 bases from V and 1 base from J; bases unmatched to any gene: 10. CDR1 is SEHNR and CDR2 is FQNEAQ in the germline V gene (reference sequence). The CDR3 consists of 17 residues. The CDR3 sequence is CASSLFVGRQGNTEAFF. As DNA, the CDR3 is TGTGCCAGCAGCTTATTTGTAGGCCGACAGGGGAACACTGAAGCTTTCTTT.

The chain couples TRBV15 to TRBJ2-7; tentatively, D is TRBD2 (6 bases). The length of the CDR3 is 14 residues. CDR1 and CDR2 (germline): LNHNV, YYDKDF (reference sequence). V lost 6 bases and J lost 2, with 14 bases in between. The CDR3 is CATSRDGGTYEQYF. The CDR3 DNA follows: TGTGCCACCAGTAGGGACGGCGGGACCTACGAGCAGTACTTC. Full variable domain (rest looked up from reference TRBV15 and TRBJ2-7): DAMVIQNPRYQVTQFGKPVTLSCSQTLNHNVMYWYQQKSSQAPKLLFHYYDKDFNNEADTPDNFQSRRPNTSFCFLDIRSPGLGDTAMYLCATSRDGGTYEQYFGPGTRLTVT.

This clone showed up just a few times. The genes are TRBV24-1 and TRBJ1-2; D remains unclear. CDR1 and CDR2 from the germline V gene are KGHDR and SFDVKD. The CDR3 is 13 amino acids. V dropped 3 bases and J dropped 2 bases, with 6 bases sitting between them. CDR3 loop: CATSDTTNYGYTF. Written as DNA, the CDR3 is TGTGCCACCAGTGATACGACGAACTATGGCTACACCTTC.